Listed below are T cell receptor beta chains from one sample, sequenced in a study of blood T cell repertoires in COVID-19. Profiling relied on immunoSEQ multiplex PCR, and the TCRdb table lists in-frame clones only, not all of them. This table has roughly 15,000 clones, 60% to 80% appearing once. Sequences were obtained from peripheral blood. All receptors derive from a human donor in a cohort sampled during active COVID-19. Both conserved end residues are part of each CDR3. A D gene is named only where the DNA matches it firmly. Clone sizes are given selectively: once, few, many, or a class where the clone is expanded.

>few|-|TRBJ2-5|TRBV7-3
CASSLNGAEETQYF
TGTGCCAGCAGCTTAAATGGGGCCGAAGAGACCCAGTACTTC
>-|-|TRBJ2-7|TRBV4-2
CASSQVAGPSSYEQYF
TGTGCCAGCAGCCAAGTGGCTGGGCCGAGCTCCTACGAGCAGTACTTC
>-|-|TRBJ2-7|TRBV11-3
CASSLYRSSYEQYF
TGTGCCAGCAGCCTCTACAGAAGCTCCTACGAGCAGTACTTC
>-|-|TRBJ2-7|TRBV21-1
CASAEGRQGTYSYEQYF
TGTGCCAGCGCCGAGGGCCGACAGGGCACCTACTCCTACGAGCAGTACTTC
>few|TRBD1|TRBJ2-7|TRBV27
CATSDTADRVREQYF
TGTGCCACTTCCGACACCGCGGACAGGGTGAGGGAGCAGTACTTC
>once|-|TRBJ1-6|TRBV6-5
CASSDSGSNSPLHF
TGTGCCAGCAGTGACTCTGGTAGTAATTCACCCCTCCACTTT
>-|-|TRBJ2-3|TRBV28
CASSTLGGQNTQYF
TGTGCCAGCAGTACTCTGGGGGGTCAGAATACGCAGTATTTT
>-|TRBD2|TRBJ2-7|TRBV6-5
CASKRAGTSAYEQYF
TGTGCCAGCAAGAGAGCCGGGACTAGCGCCTACGAGCAGTACTTC
>-|-|TRBJ2-7|TRBV4-2
CASSQDHPAAIALEQYF
TGTGCCAGCAGCCAAGATCACCCCGCCGCCATAGCGCTCGAGCAGTACTTC
>once|TRBD1|TRBJ2-5|TRBV2
CASSRDRGGSLQETQYF
TGTGCCAGCAGTCGCGACAGGGGAGGTAGCCTCCAAGAGACCCAGTACTTC
>-|-|TRBJ2-3|TRBV12-5
CASGPGHFTQYF
TGTGCTAGTGGTCCTGGACACTTCACGCAGTATTTT
>-|-|TRBJ1-5|TRBV2
CASTARDTGSGPQHF
TGTGCCAGCACCGCAAGGGACACAGGCTCTGGGCCCCAGCATTTT
>few|-|TRBJ1-5|TRBV11-2
CASSLNGYQPQHF
TGTGCCAGCAGCTTAAACGGTTATCAGCCCCAGCATTTT
>few|-|TRBJ1-1|TRBV4-2
CASSQEHLNTEAFF
TGTGCCAGCAGCCAAGAACATCTGAACACTGAAGCTTTCTTT
>once|-|TRBJ2-1|TRBV27
CASSLGSRALEQFF
TGTGCCAGCAGTTTAGGGAGTAGGGCCCTGGAGCAGTTCTTC
>-|-|TRBJ2-2|TRBV27
CASSPYLGGSGSTGELFF
TGTGCCAGCAGTCCTTATCTGGGAGGTAGCGGTAGTACCGGGGAGCTGTTTTTT
>-|-|TRBJ2-7|TRBV3-1/TRBV3-2
CASSSSSEQYF
TGTGCCAGCAGCTCCTCTAGCGAGCAGTACTTC
>-|-|TRBJ1-6|TRBV6-5
CASSYSGGQTPLHF
TGTGCCAGCAGTTACTCGGGGGGTCAGACACCCCTCCACTTT
>-|TRBD1|TRBJ2-3|TRBV6-4
CASSDGQGADTQYF
TGTGCCAGCAGTGACGGACAGGGGGCAGATACGCAGTATTTT
>few|-|TRBJ2-7|TRBV5-1
CASSLDPIAGDEQYF
TGCGCCAGCAGCTTGGACCCGATCGCCGGGGACGAGCAGTACTTC
>-|TRBD1|TRBJ2-3|TRBV5-6
CASSLGTGGTDTQYF
TGTGCCAGCAGCTTGGGGACAGGGGGAACAGATACGCAGTATTTT
>few|TRBD1|TRBJ1-5|TRBV28
CASSLGTGEIQPQHF
TGTGCCAGCAGTTTGGGAACAGGGGAAATTCAGCCCCAGCATTTT
>-|-|TRBJ2-7|TRBV7-3
CASRGGGVLDEQYF
TGTGCCAGCAGAGGGGGCGGGGTTCTCGACGAGCAGTACTTC
>few|TRBD2|TRBJ2-5|TRBV24-1
CATSVNRGGLETQYF
TGTGCCACCAGTGTTAACCGGGGAGGGTTGGAGACCCAGTACTTC
>-|TRBD1|TRBJ2-5|TRBV2
CASSEGGGAAETQYF
TGTGCCAGCAGTGAAGGAGGGGGCGCGGCGGAGACCCAGTACTTC
>-|TRBD1|TRBJ1-5|TRBV3-1/TRBV3-2
CASSQGTGVNQPQHF
TGTGCCAGCAGCCAAGGGACAGGGGTCAATCAGCCCCAGCATTTT
>-|TRBD2|TRBJ2-7|TRBV28
CASQGLAGVSYEQYF
TGTGCCAGCCAAGGACTAGCGGGAGTATCCTACGAGCAGTACTTC